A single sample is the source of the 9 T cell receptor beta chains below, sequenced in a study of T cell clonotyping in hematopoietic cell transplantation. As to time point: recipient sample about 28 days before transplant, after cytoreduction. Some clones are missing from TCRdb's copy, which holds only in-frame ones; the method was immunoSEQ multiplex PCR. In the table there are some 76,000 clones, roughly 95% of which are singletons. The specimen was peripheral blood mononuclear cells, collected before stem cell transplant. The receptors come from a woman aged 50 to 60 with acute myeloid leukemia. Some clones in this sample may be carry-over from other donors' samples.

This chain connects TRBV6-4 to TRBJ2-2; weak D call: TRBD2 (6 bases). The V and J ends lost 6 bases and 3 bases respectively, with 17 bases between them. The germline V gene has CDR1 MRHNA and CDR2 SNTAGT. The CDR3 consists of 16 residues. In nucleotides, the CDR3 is TGTGCCAGCAGCGACACCGGGACTCACTACACCGGGGAGCTGTTTTTT. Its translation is CASSDTGTHYTGELFF.

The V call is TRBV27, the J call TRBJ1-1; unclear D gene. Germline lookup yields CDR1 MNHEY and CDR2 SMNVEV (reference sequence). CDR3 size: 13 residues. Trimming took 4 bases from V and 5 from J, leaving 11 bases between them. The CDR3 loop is CASSSLRGTEAFF. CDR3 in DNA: TGTGCCAGCAGTTCCCTGCGGGGAACTGAAGCTTTCTTT.

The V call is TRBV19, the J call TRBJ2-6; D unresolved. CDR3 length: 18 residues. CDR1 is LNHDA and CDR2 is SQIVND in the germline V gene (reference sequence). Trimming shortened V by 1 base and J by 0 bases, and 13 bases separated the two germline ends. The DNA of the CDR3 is TGTGCCAGTAGTATAGTAACGATTCTGGCCTCTGGGGCCAACGTCCTGACTTTC. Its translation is CASSIVTILASGANVLTF.

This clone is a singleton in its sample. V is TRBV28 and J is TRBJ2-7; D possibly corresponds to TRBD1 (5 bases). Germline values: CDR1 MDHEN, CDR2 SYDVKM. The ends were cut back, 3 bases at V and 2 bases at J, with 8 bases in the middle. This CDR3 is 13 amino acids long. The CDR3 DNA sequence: TGTGCCAGCAGTTTTATGGGGCCCTACGAGCAGTACTTC. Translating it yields CASSFMGPYEQYF.

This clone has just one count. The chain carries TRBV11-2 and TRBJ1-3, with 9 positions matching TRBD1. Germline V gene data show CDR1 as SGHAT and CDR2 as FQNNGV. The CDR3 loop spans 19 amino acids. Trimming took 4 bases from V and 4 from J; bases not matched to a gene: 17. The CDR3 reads CASSWKGGDRERSGNTIYF. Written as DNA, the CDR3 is TGTGCCAGCAGCTGGAAAGGGGGGGACAGGGAAAGATCGGGAAACACCATATATTTT.

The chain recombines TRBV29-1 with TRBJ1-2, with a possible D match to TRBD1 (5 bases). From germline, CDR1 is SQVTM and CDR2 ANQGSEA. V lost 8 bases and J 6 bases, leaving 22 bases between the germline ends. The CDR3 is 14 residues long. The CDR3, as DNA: TGCAGCCTCATAAGGCCTGACTGGGACCATGGCTACACCTTC. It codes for CSLIRPDWDHGYTF.

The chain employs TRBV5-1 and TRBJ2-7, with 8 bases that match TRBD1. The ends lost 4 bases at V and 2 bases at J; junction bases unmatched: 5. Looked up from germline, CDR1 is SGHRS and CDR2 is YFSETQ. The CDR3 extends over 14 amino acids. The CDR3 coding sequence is TGCGCCAGCAGCCGAGCGGACAGGGCCTACGAGCAGTACTTC. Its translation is CASSRADRAYEQYF. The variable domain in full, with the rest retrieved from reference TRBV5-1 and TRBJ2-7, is KAGVTQTPRYLIKTRGQQVTLSCSPISGHRSVSWYQQTPGQGLQFLFEYFSETQRNKGNFPGRFSGRQFSNSRSEMNVSTLELGDSALYLCASSRADRAYEQYFGPGTRLTVT.

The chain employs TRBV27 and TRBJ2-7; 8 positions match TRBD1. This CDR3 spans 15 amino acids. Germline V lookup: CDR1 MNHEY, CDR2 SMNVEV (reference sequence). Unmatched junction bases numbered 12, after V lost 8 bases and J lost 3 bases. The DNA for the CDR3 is TGTGCCAGCGGCCCTAGGACAGGGAGTCGCTACGAGCAGTACTTC. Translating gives CASGPRTGSRYEQYF.

The chain's CDR3 is CASKPGYGYTF. The CDR3 DNA is TGTGCCAGCAAACCAGGCTATGGCTACACCTTC. The rearrangement uses TRBV2 and TRBJ1-2; D gene unclear. This CDR3 region has 11 residues. V shed 7 bases and J shed 4 bases, with 7 bases lying between them. Germline CDR1 and CDR2: SNHLY and FYNNEI.